The 3 T cell receptor beta chains reported below all come from one sample, sequenced in a study of blood T cells in healthy people across ages. The second PCR ran about 7 to 12 cycles with a sample-barcoded 5' primer and J-beta primers. TCRdb re-called the 5' RACE reads through MiXCR, storing one row per CDR3 protein. The table lists about 930,000 distinct CDR3 sequences, 25% to 35% of them singletons. The same sample was also studied in work on T cells of mothers and their children.

What was sequenced was blood. These receptors were taken from a woman between 40 and 50 years old in good health.

Regarding this clonotype: Germline is not matched at one junction end, which may reflect a read error. In nucleotides, the CDR3 is TGTGCCAGTAGTATTAATGTGCAAGGGACCCAGTACTTC. Protein product: CASSINVQGTQYF. The V call is TRBV19, the J call TRBJ2-5; D is undetermined. This CDR3 has 13 residues. Germline values: CDR1 LNHDA, CDR2 SQIVND (reference sequence).

The chain combines TRBV27 with TRBJ2-7; D could derive from TRBD1 or TRBD2 (5 bases each). CDR3 size: 16 residues. CDR1 and CDR2 (germline): MNHEY, SMNVEV (reference sequence). Between the trimmed V and J ends, which lost 2 bases and 0 bases, there was a span of 14 bases. The CDR3 region has the DNA TGTGCCAGCAGTTTAAGTGGGGTGGGGACCTCCTACGAGCAGTACTTC. Residues: CASSLSGVGTSYEQYF.

This clonotype was counted only a few times. The chain has TRBV4-3 and TRBJ1-1; no definite D call. The V gene's germline CDR1 is LGHNA and CDR2 YSLEER. This CDR3 is built from 14 residues. The V gene lost 1 base and the J gene lost 2 bases, with 8 bases spanning the gap. The CDR3 DNA is TGCGCCAGCAGCCAAGTGTTAAGTAACACTGAAGCTTTCTTT. Amino acid sequence: CASSQVLSNTEAFF.